The clone carrying this TCR beta chain occurred a few times. Its specificity is unknown. This sample is drawn from a study of beta chain features in type 1 diabetes. Study-level results: When Type 1 diabetes patients were examined, their TCRB CDR3s proved moderately but significantly shorter in all four CD4+ subsets.

All sorted populations exceeded 95% purity. V lost 5 bases and J lost 2, with 9 bases in between. There are 13 residues in the CDR3. Germline CDR1 and CDR2: KGHSH and LQKENI. Sequencing targeted expressed TCRB transcripts, as all isolated RNA had been reverse transcribed. Here immunoSEQ multiplex PCR was the method, and the copy in TCRdb shows in-frame clones only, minus some. The table includes about 180,000 clones, about an eighth detected once. The gene calls are TRBV18 and TRBJ2-5; tentative D call: TRBD2 (6 bases). The origin of this receptor is a woman under 30 in good health. The specimen was central memory CD4+ T cells from blood. The CDR3 DNA reads TGTGCCAGCTCATCCGGACTACAAGAGACCCAGTACTTC. This translates into CASSSGLQETQYF.